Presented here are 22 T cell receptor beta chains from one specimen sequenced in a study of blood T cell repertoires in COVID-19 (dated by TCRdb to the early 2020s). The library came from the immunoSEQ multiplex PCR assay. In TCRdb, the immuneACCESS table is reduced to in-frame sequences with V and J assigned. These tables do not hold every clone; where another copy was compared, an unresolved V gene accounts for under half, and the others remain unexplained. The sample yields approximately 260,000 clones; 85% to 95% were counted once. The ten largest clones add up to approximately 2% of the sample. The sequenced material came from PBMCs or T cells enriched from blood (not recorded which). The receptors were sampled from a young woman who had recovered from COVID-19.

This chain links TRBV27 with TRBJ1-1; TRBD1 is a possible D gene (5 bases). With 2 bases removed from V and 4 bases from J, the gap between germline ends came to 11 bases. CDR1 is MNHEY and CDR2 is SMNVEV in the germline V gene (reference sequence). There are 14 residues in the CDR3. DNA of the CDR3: TGTGCCAGCAGTTTAATGATGGGGGGCACTGAAGCTTTCTTT. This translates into CASSLMMGGTEAFF.

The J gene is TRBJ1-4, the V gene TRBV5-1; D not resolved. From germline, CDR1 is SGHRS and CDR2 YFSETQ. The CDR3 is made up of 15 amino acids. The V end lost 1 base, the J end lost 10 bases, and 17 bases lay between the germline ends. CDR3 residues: CASSLRVGEKGKLFF. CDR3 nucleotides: TGCGCCAGCAGCTTGCGGGTGGGTGAGAAAGGAAAACTGTTTTTT.

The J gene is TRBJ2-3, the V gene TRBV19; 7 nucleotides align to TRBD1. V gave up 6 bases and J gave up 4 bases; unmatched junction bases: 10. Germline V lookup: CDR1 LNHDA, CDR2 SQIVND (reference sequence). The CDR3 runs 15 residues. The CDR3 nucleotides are TGTGCCAGTAGCGAACAGGGACAGTACTCAGATACGCAGTATTTT. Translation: CASSEQGQYSDTQYF.

The chain's CDR3 is CATSKNRLGSADEQFF. The DNA for the CDR3 is TGTGCCACCTCAAAAAACCGACTAGGATCAGCGGATGAGCAGTTCTTC. V usage is TRBV2 and J usage is TRBJ2-1, with a tentative D call TRBD2 (6 bases). CDR3 length: 16 amino acids. Trimming took 10 bases from V and 8 from J, leaving 27 bases between them. Looked up from germline, CDR1 is SNHLY and CDR2 is FYNNEI. The complete variable domain, with remaining parts taken from reference TRBV2 and TRBJ2-1, reads EPEVTQTPSHQVTQMGQEVILRCVPISNHLYFYWYRQILGQKVEFLVSFYNNEISEKSEIFDDQFSVERPDGSNFTLKIRSTKLEDSAMYFCATSKNRLGSADEQFFGPGTRLTVL.

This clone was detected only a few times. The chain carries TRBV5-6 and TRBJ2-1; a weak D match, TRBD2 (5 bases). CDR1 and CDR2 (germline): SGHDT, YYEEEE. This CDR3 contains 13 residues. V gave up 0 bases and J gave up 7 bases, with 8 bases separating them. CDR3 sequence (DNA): TGTGCCAGCAGCTTGGTAGCGTCGAATGAGCAGTTCTTC. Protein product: CASSLVASNEQFF.

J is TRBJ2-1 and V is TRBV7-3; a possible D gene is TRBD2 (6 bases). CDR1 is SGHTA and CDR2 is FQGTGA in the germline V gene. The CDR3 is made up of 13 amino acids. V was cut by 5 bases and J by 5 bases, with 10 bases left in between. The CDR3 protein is CASSTGVNNEQFF. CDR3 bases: TGTGCCAGCAGCACGGGAGTCAACAATGAGCAGTTCTTC. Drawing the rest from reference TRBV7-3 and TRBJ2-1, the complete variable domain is GAGVSQTPSNKVTEKGKYVELRCDPISGHTALYWYRQSLGQGPEFLIYFQGTGAADDSGLPNDRFFAVRPEGSVSTLKIQRTERGDSAVYLCASSTGVNNEQFFGPGTRLTVL.

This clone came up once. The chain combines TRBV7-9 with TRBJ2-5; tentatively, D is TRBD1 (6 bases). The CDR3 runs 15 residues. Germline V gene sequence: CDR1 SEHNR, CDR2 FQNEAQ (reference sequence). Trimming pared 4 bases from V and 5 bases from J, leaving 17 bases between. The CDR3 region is CASSSPDRMVETQYF. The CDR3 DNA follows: TGTGCCAGCAGCTCCCCCGACAGGATGGTGGAGACCCAGTACTTC.

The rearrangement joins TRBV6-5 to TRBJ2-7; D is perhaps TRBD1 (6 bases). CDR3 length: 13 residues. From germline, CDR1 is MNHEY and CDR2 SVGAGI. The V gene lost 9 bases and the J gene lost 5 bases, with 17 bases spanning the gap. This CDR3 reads CARSTGPRDEQYF. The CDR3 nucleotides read TGTGCCAGATCAACAGGGCCCAGAGACGAGCAGTACTTC.

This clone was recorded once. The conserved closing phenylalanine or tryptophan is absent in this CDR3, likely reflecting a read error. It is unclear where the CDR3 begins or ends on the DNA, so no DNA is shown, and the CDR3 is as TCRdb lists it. The CDR3: CASSHANRDRGYL. This chain joins TRBV5-1 and TRBJ1-2; the D call of TRBD1 is as the table states it, not checked on the DNA. A total of 13 residues make up the CDR3, ends included. Germline lookup yields CDR1 SGHRS and CDR2 YFSETQ.

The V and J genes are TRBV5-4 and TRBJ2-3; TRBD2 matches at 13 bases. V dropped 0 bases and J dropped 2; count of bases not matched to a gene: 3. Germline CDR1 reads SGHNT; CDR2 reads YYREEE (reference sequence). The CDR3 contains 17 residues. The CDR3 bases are TGTGCCAGCAGCTTGGGACTAGCGGGAGGCTTCACAGATACGCAGTATTTT. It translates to CASSLGLAGGFTDTQYF.

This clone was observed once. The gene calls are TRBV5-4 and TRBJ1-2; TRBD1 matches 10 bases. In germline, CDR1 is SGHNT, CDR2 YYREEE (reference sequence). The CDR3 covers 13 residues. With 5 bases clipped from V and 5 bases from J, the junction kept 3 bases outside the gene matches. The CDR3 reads CASSRDRGYGYTF. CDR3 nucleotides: TGTGCCAGCAGTCGGGACAGGGGATATGGCTACACCTTC.

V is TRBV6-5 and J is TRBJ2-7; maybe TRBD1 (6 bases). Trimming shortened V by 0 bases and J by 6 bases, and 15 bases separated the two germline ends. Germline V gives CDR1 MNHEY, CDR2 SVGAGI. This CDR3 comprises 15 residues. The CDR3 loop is CASSYSNRALGEQYF. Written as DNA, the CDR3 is TGTGCCAGCAGTTACTCGAACAGGGCGCTCGGCGAGCAGTACTTC.

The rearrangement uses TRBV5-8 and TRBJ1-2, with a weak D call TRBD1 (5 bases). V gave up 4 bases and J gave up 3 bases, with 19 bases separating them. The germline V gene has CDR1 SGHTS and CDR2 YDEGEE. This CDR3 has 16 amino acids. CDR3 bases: TGTGCCAGCAGCCGGGCCTTCTCAGGGCTCGACTATGGCTACACCTTC. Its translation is CASSRAFSGLDYGYTF.

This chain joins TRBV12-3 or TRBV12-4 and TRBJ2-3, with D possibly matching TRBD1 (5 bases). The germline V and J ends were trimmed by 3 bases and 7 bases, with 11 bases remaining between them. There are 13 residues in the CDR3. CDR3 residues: CASSFQGSHTQYF. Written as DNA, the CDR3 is TGTGCCAGCAGTTTTCAGGGTAGTCATACGCAGTATTTT.

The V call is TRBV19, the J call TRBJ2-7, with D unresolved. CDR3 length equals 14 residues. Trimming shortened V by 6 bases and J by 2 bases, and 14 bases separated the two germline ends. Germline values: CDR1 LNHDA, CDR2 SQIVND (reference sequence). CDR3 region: CASSRTAQAYEQYF. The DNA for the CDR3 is TGTGCCAGTAGCCGAACGGCGCAGGCCTACGAGCAGTACTTC.

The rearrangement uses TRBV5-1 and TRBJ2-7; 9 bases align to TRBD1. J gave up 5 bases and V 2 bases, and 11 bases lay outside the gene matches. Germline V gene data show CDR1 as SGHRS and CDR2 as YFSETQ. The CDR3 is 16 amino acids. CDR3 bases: TGCGCCAGCAGCTTACCCGGGACAGGGAGATCCGACGAGCAGTACTTC. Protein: CASSLPGTGRSDEQYF.

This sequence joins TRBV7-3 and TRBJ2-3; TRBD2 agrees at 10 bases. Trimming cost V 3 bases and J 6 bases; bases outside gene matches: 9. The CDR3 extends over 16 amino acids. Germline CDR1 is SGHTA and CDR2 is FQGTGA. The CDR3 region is CASSFKRGGGSDTQYF. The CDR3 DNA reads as TGTGCCAGCAGCTTTAAGCGGGGGGGCGGTTCGGATACGCAGTATTTT.

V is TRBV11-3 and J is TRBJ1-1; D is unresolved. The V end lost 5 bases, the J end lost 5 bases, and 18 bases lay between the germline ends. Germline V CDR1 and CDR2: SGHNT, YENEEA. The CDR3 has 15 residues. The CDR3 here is CASSPIRGEGTEAFF. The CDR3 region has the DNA TGTGCCAGCAGCCCGATACGGGGAGAAGGTACTGAAGCTTTCTTT.

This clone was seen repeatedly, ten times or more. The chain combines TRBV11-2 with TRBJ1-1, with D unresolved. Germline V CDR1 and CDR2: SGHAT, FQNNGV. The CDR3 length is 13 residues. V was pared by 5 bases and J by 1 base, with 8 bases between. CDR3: CASSLVSNTEAFF. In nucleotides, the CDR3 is TGTGCCAGCAGCCTCGTCTCGAACACTGAAGCTTTCTTT.

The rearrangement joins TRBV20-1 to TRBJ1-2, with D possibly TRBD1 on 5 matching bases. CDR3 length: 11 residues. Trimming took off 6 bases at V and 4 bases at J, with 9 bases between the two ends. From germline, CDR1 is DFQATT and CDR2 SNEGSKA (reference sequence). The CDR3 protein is CSAPGPYGYTF. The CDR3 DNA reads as TGCAGTGCCCCAGGGCCCTATGGCTACACCTTC.

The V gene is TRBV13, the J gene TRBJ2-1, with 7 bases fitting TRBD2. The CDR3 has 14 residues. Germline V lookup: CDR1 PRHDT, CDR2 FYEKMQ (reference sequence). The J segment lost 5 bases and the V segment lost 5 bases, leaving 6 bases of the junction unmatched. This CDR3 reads CASSPRDYNNEQFF. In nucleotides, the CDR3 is TGTGCCAGCAGCCCCCGGGACTACAACAATGAGCAGTTCTTC.

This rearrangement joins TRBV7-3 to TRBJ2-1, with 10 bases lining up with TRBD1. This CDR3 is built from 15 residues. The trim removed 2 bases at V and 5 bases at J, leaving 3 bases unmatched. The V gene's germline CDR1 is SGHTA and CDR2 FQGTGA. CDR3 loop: CASSLGQGVHNEQFF. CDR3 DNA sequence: TGTGCCAGCAGCTTAGGACAGGGGGTACACAATGAGCAGTTCTTC. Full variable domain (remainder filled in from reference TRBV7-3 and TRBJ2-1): GAGVSQTPSNKVTEKGKYVELRCDPISGHTALYWYRQSLGQGPEFLIYFQGTGAADDSGLPNDRFFAVRPEGSVSTLKIQRTERGDSAVYLCASSLGQGVHNEQFFGPGTRLTVL.